A selection of T cell receptor beta chains follows, all from one sample in a study of Ad26.COV2.S vaccination and SARS-CoV-2 variants. Data came from immunoSEQ multiplex PCR; TCRdb stores just in-frame clones and leaves some out. The data hold approximately 300,000 clones, with around 81% observed a single time. This sample comprised peripheral blood, obtained in a trial of Ad26.COV2.S vaccine versus placebo. These receptors all stem from a person aged 18 to 59 who received the Ad26.COV2.S COVID-19 vaccine or a placebo. Both conserved end residues are part of each CDR3. The order of the fields is V gene, J gene, CDR3 protein.

TRBV18	TRBJ1-1	CASSPLGTRGATEAFF
TRBV28	TRBJ2-5	CASSRPLSGSEQETQYF
TRBV18	TRBJ1-1	CASSLNRAPGRFNTEAFF
TRBV5-1	TRBJ2-7	CASSLEWGYEQYF
TRBV6-6	TRBJ1-1	CASRETGNTEAFF
TRBV19	TRBJ2-1	CASSKGTGWNEQFF
TRBV28	TRBJ1-2	CASSLYQEGYTF
TRBV20-1	TRBJ2-3	CSARTRWQYF
TRBV13	TRBJ1-6	CASSWEATGQGRNSPLHF
TRBV27	TRBJ1-2	CASSSAGGTAYGYTF
TRBV6-5	TRBJ2-5	CATQGGETQYF